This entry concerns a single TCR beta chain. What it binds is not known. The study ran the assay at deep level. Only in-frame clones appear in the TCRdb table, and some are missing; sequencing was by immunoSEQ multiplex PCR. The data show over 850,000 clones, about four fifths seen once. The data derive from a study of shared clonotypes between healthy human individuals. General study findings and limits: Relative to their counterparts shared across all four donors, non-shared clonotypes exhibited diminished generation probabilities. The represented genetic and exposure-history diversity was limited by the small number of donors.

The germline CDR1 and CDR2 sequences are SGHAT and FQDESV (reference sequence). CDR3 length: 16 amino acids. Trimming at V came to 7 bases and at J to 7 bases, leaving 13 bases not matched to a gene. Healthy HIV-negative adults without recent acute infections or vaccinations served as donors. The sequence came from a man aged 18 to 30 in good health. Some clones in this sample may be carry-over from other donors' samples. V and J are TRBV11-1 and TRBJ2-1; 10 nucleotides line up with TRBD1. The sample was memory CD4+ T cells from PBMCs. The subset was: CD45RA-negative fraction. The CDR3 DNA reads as TGTGCCAGCAACTGGGGCCCTGGACAGGGGGGGAATGAGCAGTTCTTC. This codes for CASNWGPGQGGNEQFF.